Listed below are T cell receptor beta chains from one sample, sequenced in a study of T-cell reconstitution after alpha-beta-depleted transplantation in children. TCRdb reanalysed the PCR reads using MiXCR and keeps one entry per CDR3 protein. The sample lists fewer than 250,000 distinct CDR3 sequences; around 8% were seen once. The sample was PBMCs, mostly from graft donor cells, taken 180 days after TCRalphabeta/CD19-depleted stem cell transplant. The receptors come from a male patient between 10 and 17 years old who had a stem cell transplant for acute lymphoblastic leukemia, so the T cells may come from the graft donor. Each CDR3 is given with its conserved first and last residue.

TRBJ1-4 TRBV12-3/TRBV12-4 CASTRDRAEEKLFF
TRBJ2-7 TRBV6-2/TRBV6-3 CAVISGTRSSEQYF
TRBJ2-5 TRBV18 CASSPQETQYF
TRBJ1-2 TRBV7-8 CASSLPPPGKDYGYTF
TRBJ2-2 TRBV4-2 CASSQVRGLAGGTGELFF
TRBJ2-7 TRBV6-5 CASRLGLAGSSYEQYF
TRBJ2-1 TRBV3-1 CASSQETGRPFF
TRBJ2-7 TRBV6-5 CASSYSGPPYEQYF
TRBJ1-2 TRBV12-3/TRBV12-4 CASSFAGGNYGYTF
TRBJ1-6 TRBV11-2 CASSLITSDNSPLHF
TRBJ2-7 TRBV27 CASSSVSSYEQYF
TRBJ2-3 TRBV6-1 CASSERGTLLSDTQYF
TRBJ2-3 TRBV5-1 CASSPGLAVSTDTQYF
TRBJ2-7 TRBV28 CASSFYSGKQYF
TRBJ2-7 TRBV18 CASSPLRSSYEQYF
TRBJ1-2 TRBV5-1 CASSLALGTGHYGYTF
TRBJ1-1 TRBV14 CASSDTIDTEAFF
TRBJ1-2 TRBV5-1 CASSFGTNYGYTF
TRBJ2-7 TRBV6-2/TRBV6-3 CASKPPDRTSYEQYF
TRBJ2-7 TRBV7-9 CASSFRPGTESYEQYF
TRBJ2-7 TRBV23-1 CASSQLHTGAASYEQYF
TRBJ2-5 TRBV24-1 CATSGRDSRQETQYF
TRBJ1-4 TRBV7-9 CASSGGWYEKLFF
TRBJ2-1 TRBV29-1 CSVGGLLLDEQFF
TRBJ1-1 TRBV6-5 CASSLGSNTEAFF
TRBJ2-1 TRBV20-1 CSARVTSGLPSYNEQFF
TRBJ2-6 TRBV6-5 CASSYSNGDRALGANVLTF
TRBJ2-3 TRBV4-3 CASSQAPGTGGSTDTQYF
TRBJ2-1 TRBV9 CASSVGQLFPQFF
TRBJ1-1 TRBV6-5 CASSYGGSAEAFF
TRBJ2-5 TRBV5-1 CASSLAPGSQETQYF
TRBJ1-1 TRBV29-1 CSVVVRAAANTEAFF
TRBJ1-4 TRBV28 CASRTLAPRSTNEKLFF
TRBJ1-1 TRBV18 CASSGPVNTEAFF
TRBJ2-5 TRBV4-3 CASSQDPFAGETQYF
TRBJ1-1 TRBV12-3/TRBV12-4 CASSFSTEAFF
TRBJ1-1 TRBV6-6 CASSHTEAFF
TRBJ2-7 TRBV5-6 CASSFKRTRTYEQYF
TRBJ2-2 TRBV5-1 CASSIPGLAGVKELFF
TRBJ2-7 TRBV7-2 CASSAGPRSYEQYF
TRBJ2-3 TRBV12-5 CASGLDSDTQYF
TRBJ2-3 TRBV3-1 CASSQDRGSTQYF
TRBJ2-4 TRBV11-2 CASSPRGSGGPAKNIQYF
TRBJ1-5 TRBV9 CASIDGQSDSNQPQHF
TRBJ1-6 TRBV29-1 CSVGDSYNSPLHF
TRBJ1-2 TRBV12-3/TRBV12-4 CASSLFGTDGYTF
TRBJ1-6 TRBV4-1 CASSQGDRNYNSPLHF
TRBJ1-5 TRBV7-2 CASSLTPDREDQPQHF
TRBJ1-6 TRBV20-1 CSARSGDTHNSPLHF
TRBJ2-7 TRBV7-2 CASSLPHVGLIYEQYF